The 31 T cell receptor beta chains presented below share a single source sample, sequenced in a study of beta chain features in type 1 diabetes. Study-wide results and caveats: Within each of all four CD4+ subsets, Type 1 diabetes patients had TCRB CDR3s that were moderately but significantly shorter.

Their cognate antigens are unknown. TCRB transcripts that were expressed got sequenced, as all of the isolated RNA had been reverse transcribed. Repertoires were generated with immunoSEQ multiplex PCR, while TCRdb's copy carries only in-frame clones and drops some. This sample yields 680,000 or so clones, of which about an eighth are seen a single time; 0.022% belongs to the top ten. The sequencing sample was made of naive CD4+ T cells from blood. The origin of the receptors is a man between 18 and 29 years old with type 1 diabetes.

The rearrangement links TRBV15 to TRBJ1-5; 7 nucleotides agree with TRBD1. The germline gives CDR1 LNHNV, CDR2 YYDKDF (reference sequence). The CDR3 spans 15 residues. With 9 bases clipped from V and 1 base from J, the junction kept 9 bases outside the gene matches. The CDR3 nucleotides read TGTGCCACGACCCAGGGGGGGACAAGCAATCAGCCCCAGCATTTT. Protein sequence: CATTQGGTSNQPQHF.

This clone showed up just a few times. The CDR3 DNA follows: TGTGCCAGCAGCTTAGCGTCCGGGATGGCCTACAATGAGCAGTTCTTC. This gives the protein CASSLASGMAYNEQFF. The chain uses TRBV7-9 and TRBJ2-1; the D gene is possibly TRBD2 (5 bases). The CDR3 runs to 16 residues. Germline assignment: CDR1 SEHNR and CDR2 FQNEAQ (reference sequence). Trimming shortened V by 0 bases and J by 2 bases, and 11 bases separated the two germline ends.

For the CDR3, the DNA is TGTGCCAGCAGTGACTGGCGCGGGGCTCACTATGGCTACACCTTC. Its protein is CASSDWRGAHYGYTF. V and J are TRBV6-1 and TRBJ1-2; the D gene is possibly TRBD1 (5 bases). The CDR3 runs to 15 residues. Trimming pared 3 bases from V and 3 bases from J, leaving 14 bases between. Germline-derived CDR1 and CDR2 are MNHNS and SASEGT.

V usage is TRBV7-2 and J usage is TRBJ2-1, with 10 positions matching TRBD2. Germline trimming cut 5 bases from V and 9 bases from J; bases unmatched to any gene: 4. In germline, CDR1 is SGHTA, CDR2 FQGNSA. This CDR3 contains 13 residues. The CDR3 DNA follows: TGTGCCAGCAGCCCGGGACTAGCGTTTGAGCAGTTCTTC. Translating it yields CASSPGLAFEQFF.

The V and J genes are TRBV9 and TRBJ2-1, with TRBD2 identical over 12 bases. J was trimmed by 0 bases and V by 4 bases; bases with no gene match: 5. CDR3 size: 17 residues. Germline V gene sequence: CDR1 SGDLS, CDR2 YYNGEE. The CDR3 DNA reads as TGTGCCAGCAGCTCAGCTAGCGGGGGGGCCTCCTACAATGAGCAGTTCTTC. Its protein product is CASSSASGGASYNEQFF.

This clone showed up just a few times. The rearrangement links TRBV7-9 to TRBJ2-3, with D perhaps matching TRBD1 (6 bases). V was shortened by 5 bases and J by 2 bases, with 14 bases between the two germline ends. Germline CDR1 reads SEHNR; CDR2 reads FQNEAQ (reference sequence). CDR3 size: 15 residues. The CDR3 spells CASSLRQVATDTQYF. CDR3 nucleotide sequence: TGTGCCAGCAGCCTCCGACAGGTCGCCACAGATACGCAGTATTTT.

This clone has more than one count but fewer than ten. This sample includes further DNA sequences coding for the same CDR3. This chain links TRBV30 with TRBJ2-7; D is ambiguous. The CDR3 extends over 12 amino acids. V dropped 0 bases and J dropped 2 bases, with 5 bases sitting between them. Germline V gives CDR1 GTSNPN, CDR2 SVGIG (reference sequence). CDR3 in amino acids: CAWSVGPYEQYF. CDR3 in DNA: TGTGCCTGGAGTGTTGGTCCCTACGAGCAGTACTTC.

The chain carries TRBV14 and TRBJ1-5, with D possibly matching TRBD1 (5 bases). The CDR3 runs 11 residues. Trimming took 3 bases from V and 8 from J, leaving 5 bases between them. Germline V lookup: CDR1 SGHDN, CDR2 FVKESK. In DNA, the CDR3 is TGTGCCAGCAGCCAGACAGAGCCCCAGCATTTT. Amino acids: CASSQTEPQHF.

This clone was found a few times. The chain employs TRBV7-9 and TRBJ2-2, with a possible D match to TRBD1 (6 bases). CDR1 and CDR2 from the germline V gene are SEHNR and FQNEAQ (reference sequence). The CDR3 consists of 15 residues. V shed 10 bases and J shed 0 bases, with 15 bases lying between them. The CDR3 nucleotides are TGTGCCAATCACCTGACAGGCACGAACACCGGGGAGCTGTTTTTT. This sequence encodes CANHLTGTNTGELFF. Complete variable domain (other parts from reference TRBV7-9 and TRBJ2-2): DTGVSQNPRHKITKRGQNVTFRCDPISEHNRLYWYRQTLGQGPEFLTYFQNEAQLEKSRLLSDRFSAERPKGSFSTLEIQRTEQGDSAMYLCANHLTGTNTGELFFGEGSRLTVL.

The chain couples TRBV30 to TRBJ1-1, with D possibly TRBD1 on 6 matching bases. This CDR3 has 12 amino acids. Germline CDR1 is GTSNPN and CDR2 is SVGIG (reference sequence). V lost 4 bases to trimming and J lost 3 bases, with 9 bases between them. The CDR3 bases are TGTGCCTGGAACCCAGGGGACACTGAAGCTTTCTTT. It specifies CAWNPGDTEAFF.

The J gene is TRBJ1-3, the V gene TRBV13; D is possibly TRBD1 (6 bases). V gave up 0 bases and J gave up 2 bases, with 11 bases separating them. The CDR3 covers 16 residues. Germline V gives CDR1 PRHDT, CDR2 FYEKMQ (reference sequence). In DNA form, the CDR3 reads TGTGCCAGCAGCTTAGGGAGGGCAGGGGCTGGAAACACCATATATTTT. Encoded protein: CASSLGRAGAGNTIYF.

In this sample, this clone turned up a few times. The V call is TRBV9, the J call TRBJ2-1, with TRBD2 matching 10 bases. J gave up 9 bases and V 5 bases, and 8 bases lay outside the gene matches. Germline-derived CDR1 and CDR2 are SGDLS and YYNGEE. The CDR3 runs to 14 residues. CDR3 sequence (DNA): TGTGCCAGCAGTAATAGCGGGGGGTGGAGTGAGCAGTTCTTC. It is translated as CASSNSGGWSEQFF.

The chain has TRBV9 and TRBJ1-6; 9 bases match TRBD1. This CDR3 is built from 17 residues. Looked up from germline, CDR1 is SGDLS and CDR2 is YYNGEE. V lost 3 bases to trimming and J lost 9 bases; unmatched junction nucleotides: 13. The CDR3: CASSARRDRVVGSPLHF. The CDR3 nucleotides read TGTGCCAGCAGCGCGAGACGGGACAGGGTGGTGGGTTCACCCCTCCACTTT.

This clone has only a few counts. The chain recombines TRBV6-5 with TRBJ2-3; D is uncertain. V lost 0 bases to trimming and J lost 3 bases, with 7 bases between them. The germline V gene has CDR1 MNHEY and CDR2 SVGAGI. CDR3 length: 14 amino acids. CDR3 bases: TGTGCCAGCAGTTACTCCTTCGGGACAGATACGCAGTATTTT. Translation: CASSYSFGTDTQYF.

This rearrangement joins TRBV14 to TRBJ1-2, with a tentative D call TRBD1 (5 bases). The germline V and J ends were trimmed by 4 bases and 5 bases, with 11 bases remaining between them. Per the germline V gene, CDR1 is SGHDN and CDR2 is FVKESK. The CDR3 extends over 13 amino acids. The CDR3 DNA sequence: TGTGCCAGCAGCCCCCACGGGACTTATGGCTACACCTTC. Translated: CASSPHGTYGYTF.

This chain links TRBV18 with TRBJ2-5, with D possibly being TRBD2 (5 bases). There are 14 residues in the CDR3. The V end was cut by 1 base, the J end by 2 bases, with 8 bases between. The germline V gene encodes CDR1 KGHSH and CDR2 LQKENI. The CDR3 region is CASSPLRLQETQYF. For the CDR3, the DNA is TGTGCCAGCTCACCACTAAGACTACAAGAGACCCAGTACTTC. The variable domain in full, with the rest retrieved from reference TRBV18 and TRBJ2-5, is NAGVMQNPRHLVRRRGQEARLRCSPMKGHSHVYWYRQLPEEGLKFMVYLQKENIIDESGMPKERFSAEFPKEGPSILRIQQVVRGDSAAYFCASSPLRLQETQYFGPGTRLLVL.

The table lists this clone with a few counts. The rearrangement links TRBV13 to TRBJ2-3; 11 bases agree with TRBD1. The germline gives CDR1 PRHDT, CDR2 FYEKMQ (reference sequence). The CDR3 contains 15 residues. V trimming: 3 bases; J trimming: 4 bases; junction bases outside the gene matches: 3. CDR3 sequence: CASSFGDRGADTQYF. In nucleotides, the CDR3 is TGTGCCAGCAGCTTCGGGGACAGGGGGGCAGATACGCAGTATTTT.

This clone was detected a few times. This sequence joins TRBV5-1 and TRBJ2-6; D gene ambiguous. The CDR3 consists of 14 residues. Trimming stripped 4 bases from V and 0 bases from J, with 5 bases between. Germline lookup yields CDR1 SGHRS and CDR2 YFSETQ. The CDR3 loop is CASSRDSGANVLTF. CDR3 DNA: TGCGCCAGCAGCAGGGACTCTGGGGCCAACGTCCTGACTTTC.

The chain joins TRBV30 to TRBJ1-3, with D uncertain. The CDR3 sequence is 17 residues long. Trimming removed 1 base at V and 0 bases at J, with 16 bases between. Germline V lookup: CDR1 GTSNPN, CDR2 SVGIG (reference sequence). This CDR3 is CAWSALGLLSSGNTIYF. The DNA for the CDR3 is TGTGCCTGGAGTGCCTTAGGACTCTTGAGCTCTGGAAACACCATATATTTT.

V is TRBV18 and J is TRBJ1-1; no clear D gene. V shed 4 bases and J shed 0 bases, with 12 bases lying between them. The CDR3 contains 15 residues. The germline V gene encodes CDR1 KGHSH and CDR2 LQKENI. The CDR3 here is CASSLLEGVNTEAFF. As DNA, the CDR3 is TGTGCCAGCTCACTACTCGAGGGAGTGAACACTGAAGCTTTCTTT.

This clone was found a few times. The chain has TRBV25-1 and TRBJ2-7; TRBD1 matches 9 bases. The junction had 5 bases not matched to a gene; V was cut back by 0 bases and J by 5 bases. Looked up from germline, CDR1 is MGHDK and CDR2 is SYGVNS. This CDR3 has 15 residues. In DNA, the CDR3 is TGTGCCAGCAGTGAATATGGACAGGGGCGGCACGAGCAGTACTTC. Encoded protein: CASSEYGQGRHEQYF.

This chain uses TRBV5-4 with TRBJ2-7; 10 bases are shared with TRBD2. J lost 13 bases, V lost 4 bases, and 11 bases had no gene match. The germline V gene encodes CDR1 SGHNT and CDR2 YYREEE (reference sequence). The length of the CDR3 is 13 residues. The CDR3 bases are TGTGCCAGCAGCCAAGATCTAGCGGGGGAACCTTACTTC. It is translated as CASSQDLAGEPYF.

This rearrangement joins TRBV9 to TRBJ1-1; no definite D call. V lost 3 bases and J lost 3, with 15 bases in between. The CDR3 spans 15 residues. Per germline, CDR1 SGDLS and CDR2 YYNGEE. The CDR3 sequence is CASSAFDRTDTEAFF. CDR3 bases: TGTGCCAGCAGCGCCTTTGACCGAACGGACACTGAAGCTTTCTTT.

This chain uses TRBV27 with TRBJ2-1; 10 bases map to TRBD2. The CDR3 covers 17 residues. The J segment lost 0 bases and the V segment lost 4 bases, leaving 6 bases of the junction unmatched. Germline CDR1 reads MNHEY; CDR2 reads SMNVEV (reference sequence). The CDR3 DNA follows: TGTGCCAGCAGTTCCCTAGCGGGGGCCGGCTCCTACAATGAGCAGTTCTTC. Translated: CASSSLAGAGSYNEQFF.

This clone has only a few counts. The V gene is TRBV5-6, the J gene TRBJ2-3; 9 nucleotides agree with TRBD2. The germline CDR1 and CDR2 sequences are SGHDT and YYEEEE. The CDR3 runs to 16 residues. The J segment lost 1 base and the V segment lost 3 bases, leaving 6 bases of the junction unmatched. This CDR3 reads CASSSLASGGTDTQYF. The CDR3 region has the DNA TGTGCCAGCAGCTCCCTTGCTAGCGGGGGCACAGATACGCAGTATTTT.

This clone showed up just a few times. The rearrangement joins TRBV13 to TRBJ1-3, with no clear D. Germline CDR1 reads PRHDT; CDR2 reads FYEKMQ (reference sequence). Trimming stripped 5 bases from V and 0 bases from J, with 8 bases between. The CDR3 runs to 14 residues. CDR3 coding DNA: TGTGCCAGCAGCGCGACTGTCTCTGGAAACACCATATATTTT. Translation gives CASSATVSGNTIYF. Full variable domain (outside the CDR3, taken from reference TRBV13 and TRBJ1-3): AAGVIQSPRHLIKEKRETATLKCYPIPRHDTVYWYQQGPGQDPQFLISFYEKMQSDKGSIPDRFSAQQFSDYHSELNMSSLELGDSALYFCASSATVSGNTIYFGEGSWLTVV.

This rearrangement joins TRBV29-1 to TRBJ1-2; the match to TRBD1 covers 7 bases. The CDR3 contains 13 residues. Trimming cost V 4 bases and J 3 bases; bases outside gene matches: 5. Germline CDR1 and CDR2: SQVTM and ANQGSEA. CDR3 sequence: CSVGITGDYGYTF. In nucleotides, the CDR3 is TGCAGCGTTGGAATTACAGGGGACTATGGCTACACCTTC.

V is TRBV7-2 and J is TRBJ1-1; no firm D call. Trimming removed 6 bases from V and 3 bases from J, with 11 bases in between. The CDR3 has 13 residues. The germline gives CDR1 SGHTA, CDR2 FQGNSA. The CDR3 region is CASRTQWDTEAFF. CDR3 bases: TGTGCCAGCAGAACCCAGTGGGACACTGAAGCTTTCTTT.

This clone appeared a few times. The CDR3 loop reads CASSTDTGGRYYGYTF. The CDR3 nucleotides read TGTGCCAGTAGTACCGACACAGGGGGGCGGTACTATGGCTACACCTTC. This chain links TRBV19 with TRBJ1-2; 8 nucleotides match TRBD1. Germline CDR1 LNHDA, CDR2 SQIVND (reference sequence). This CDR3 is built from 16 residues. Trimming at V came to 4 bases and at J to 3 bases, leaving 10 bases not matched to a gene.

The rearrangement links TRBV6-5 to TRBJ1-2; D perhaps matches TRBD1 (5 bases). Between the trimmed V and J ends, which lost 4 bases and 5 bases, there was a span of 8 bases. The CDR3 has 12 amino acids. Per the germline V gene, CDR1 is MNHEY and CDR2 is SVGAGI. CDR3 sequence (DNA): TGTGCCAGCAGTTCCCGACAGTATGGCTACACCTTC. Its protein is CASSSRQYGYTF.

The chain has TRBV2 and TRBJ1-5, with TRBD1 as a possible D gene (6 bases). The CDR3 loop spans 14 amino acids. Trimming removed 6 bases at V and 0 bases at J, with 9 bases between. The germline CDR1 and CDR2 sequences are SNHLY and FYNNEI. The CDR3 nucleotides are TGTGCCAGCAGGGCGGACAGTAGCAATCAGCCCCAGCATTTT. This gives the protein CASRADSSNQPQHF.